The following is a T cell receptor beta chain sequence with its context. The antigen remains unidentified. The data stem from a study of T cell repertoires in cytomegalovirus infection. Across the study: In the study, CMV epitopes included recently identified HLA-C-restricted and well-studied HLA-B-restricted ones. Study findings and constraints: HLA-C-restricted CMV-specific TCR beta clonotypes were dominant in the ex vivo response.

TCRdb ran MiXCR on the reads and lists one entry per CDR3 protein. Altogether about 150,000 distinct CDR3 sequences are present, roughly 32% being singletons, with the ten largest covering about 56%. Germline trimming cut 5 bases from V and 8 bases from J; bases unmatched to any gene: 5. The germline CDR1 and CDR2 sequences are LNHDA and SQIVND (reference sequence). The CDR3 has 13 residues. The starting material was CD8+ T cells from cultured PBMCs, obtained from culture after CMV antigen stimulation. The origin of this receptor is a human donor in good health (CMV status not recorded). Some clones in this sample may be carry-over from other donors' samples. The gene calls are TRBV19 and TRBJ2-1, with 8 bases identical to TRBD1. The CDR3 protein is CASSVGQVHEQFF. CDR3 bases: TGTGCCAGTAGTGTGGGACAGGTCCATGAGCAGTTCTTC. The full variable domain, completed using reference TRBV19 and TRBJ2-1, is DGGITQSPKYLFRKEGQNVTLSCEQNLNHDAMYWYRQDPGQGLRLIYYSQIVNDFQKGDIAEGYSVSREKKESFPLTVTSAQKNPTAFYLCASSVGQVHEQFFGPGTRLTVL.